This TCR beta chain derives from a study of PD-1 blockade in classical Hodgkin lymphoma (TCRdb year 2020). Looking at the study overall: Nivolumab dosing was 3 mg/kg intravenously every 2 weeks, continuing until either disease progression or unacceptable toxicity. A peripheral blood immune signature of response to PD-1 blockade in classical Hodgkin lymphoma was defined using TCR beta sequencing and CyTOF.

The investigation overall reported the following: Trial patients achieving complete response had baseline diversity similar to newly diagnosed patients, whereas partial responders and progressors had significantly lower diversity. CD4+ but not CD8+ TCR diversity rose significantly by C4D1 (p=0.0027 vs p=0.16), most apparent in complete responders (p=0.02). Lower diversity was observed in patients in whom nivolumab was started less than 1 year after ASCT, and these patients were excluded from later analyses so that confounding by immune reconstitution would be avoided. Baseline TCR diversity was reported to be lower in newly diagnosed patients than in healthy donors and to be lower still in relapsed/refractory patients. Only a single clinical trial cohort was studied, and what caused the repertoire differences, possibly disease activity or prior therapy, remained undefined.

Concerning this clone: Its specific antigen is unknown. No qualities accompany the bases; no much larger clone lies one base away.

Via the germline V gene, CDR1 is SGHVS and CDR2 FQNEAQ. Trimming takes 5 bases from V and 0 bases from J, and the germline ends sit 17 bases apart. Including cysteine and phenylalanine, the CDR3 has 16 amino acids. Only the CDR3 region is kept as DNA, spanning 48 bases read in frame from base 1. According to the study, the label for this sample's time point signals: cycle 4 day 1 (C4D1), after more than 5 weeks of nivolumab. Relapse after autologous stem cell transplantation had occurred in all trial patients, and cohorts A, B and C were distinguished by prior brentuximab vedotin exposure. The trial cohort comprised approximately 55 patients with relapsed/refractory classical Hodgkin lymphoma whose best overall responses were complete response, partial response or progressive disease. Trial patients were treated with single-agent nivolumab in the multi-cohort phase II CheckMate 205 trial. An independent review committee assessed best overall response by applying the 2007 International Working Group response criteria. Trial PBMCs were collected immediately before nivolumab initiation (C1D1) and during therapy at cycle 2 day 1 and cycle 4 day 1. Peripheral blood was collected in 8 mL Vacutainer Cell Preparation Tubes, from which PBMCs were isolated by centrifugation and then cryopreserved.

The Qiagen DNeasy kit was used to extract genomic DNA from unsorted PBMCs and from the negatively selected CD4+ and CD8+ fractions. Amplification of TCR beta CDR3 regions was done by immunoSEQ multiplex PCR with primers that anneal to V and J segments. Amplification bias was minimized using a synthetic immune receptor repertoire, and residual bias was removed computationally after sequencing. As for how the authors treated the data: Repertoire diversity was quantified as the Shannon entropy index using custom Python scripts. Unsorted, CD4+ and CD8+ repertoires were analyzed separately, except for combined analyses in which CD4+ and CD8+ sequences were merged in silico. A clone counted as expanded when the clone's frequency after treatment rose at least 2-fold relative to C1D1, and clones undetected at baseline were given a pseudocount of 0.5. Clones with 0 or 1 copy at C1D1 were classified as singleton clones, and clones with 2 or more copies were classified as non-singleton clones. Clones expanded in unsorted samples were assigned a CD4+, CD8+ or unknown annotation through matching of protein sequences in sorted samples from the same patient. Wilcoxon tests were applied to paired samples to test diversity changes from C1D1 to C4D1. TCRdb limited this immuneACCESS table to in-frame rearrangements with V and J called. A share of clones is missing; checked studies link under half to unresolved V genes, and the rest is unexplained. That table is the source of V, J and clone size, and D and trimming were worked out from the DNA. This sample is represented by about 64,000 clones; about 90% of them were singletons. The top ten constitute 10% to 13% of the sample.

The source is a human donor with classical Hodgkin lymphoma. Sequenced material: peripheral blood mononuclear cells (PBMCs), taken before the fourth cycle of nivolumab. The sequence joins TRBV7-8 to TRBJ2-7, with a tentative D gene TRBD1 over 5 matching bases. The DNA reads TGTGCCAGCAGCGCCTCAGGGCCGGTCCTCTCCTACGAGCAGTACTTC. It specifies CASSASGPVLSYEQYF.